One sample yielded the 26 T cell receptor beta chains listed below, sequenced in a study of blood T cell repertoires in COVID-19. Data came from immunoSEQ multiplex PCR; TCRdb stores just in-frame clones and leaves some out. The sample yields about 300,000 clones, just under 90% seen once. Input material: peripheral blood. These receptors were obtained from a woman in her 30s with COVID-19, enrolled during active disease.

The chain joins TRBV7-9 to TRBJ1-2; TRBD1 aligns across 10 bases. This CDR3 contains 15 residues. The V gene's germline CDR1 is SEHNR and CDR2 FQNEAQ (reference sequence). With V trimmed by 10 bases and J by 2 bases, 10 bases remained unmatched. The CDR3 DNA reads as TGTGCCACCCCGGGACAGGGGCGATTCAACTATGGCTACACCTTC. It encodes CATPGQGRFNYGYTF.

The chain employs TRBV27 and TRBJ2-2; TRBD1 aligns across 7 bases. Germline V gives CDR1 MNHEY, CDR2 SMNVEV (reference sequence). The CDR3 has 14 amino acids. The junction had 5 bases not matched to a gene; V was cut back by 5 bases and J by 5 bases. The CDR3 DNA follows: TGTGCCAGCAGTCTTGGGACAGCTACCGGGGAGCTGTTTTTT. Amino acids: CASSLGTATGELFF.

The V and J genes are TRBV11-2 and TRBJ1-2; tentative D call: TRBD1 (5 bases). Trimming removed 0 bases at V and 4 bases at J, with 9 bases between. The germline V gene encodes CDR1 SGHAT and CDR2 FQNNGV. The CDR3 spans 14 residues. The CDR3 loop reads CASSLEAGPYGYTF. The CDR3 region has the DNA TGTGCCAGCAGCTTAGAGGCAGGGCCCTATGGCTACACCTTC.

The chain couples TRBV5-4 to TRBJ2-1; 13 bases are a match to TRBD2. V shed 4 bases and J 4 bases; nucleotides not matched to a gene: 5. This CDR3 has 16 residues. Germline V lookup: CDR1 SGHNT, CDR2 YYREEE (reference sequence). As DNA, the CDR3 is TGTGCCAGCAGCGCTGGACTAGCGGGGGAGTACAATGAGCAGTTCTTC. Translated, it gives CASSAGLAGEYNEQFF.

The chain links TRBV29-1 to TRBJ1-4; 8 nucleotides agree with TRBD1. This CDR3 has 14 amino acids. In germline, CDR1 is SQVTM, CDR2 ANQGSEA. J was trimmed by 3 bases and V by 6 bases; bases with no gene match: 6. The CDR3 loop reads CSVRQGPANEKLFF. CDR3 DNA sequence: TGCAGCGTCCGACAGGGGCCGGCTAATGAAAAACTGTTTTTT.

This rearrangement joins TRBV5-5 to TRBJ1-5; the D gene is possibly TRBD1 (6 bases). This CDR3 has 17 residues. Germline-derived CDR1 and CDR2 are SGHKS and YYEKEE (reference sequence). V was shortened by 4 bases and J by 1 base, with 18 bases between the two germline ends. CDR3 loop: CASSADRLVGSNQPQHF. The CDR3 nucleotides read TGTGCCAGCAGCGCCGACAGGCTAGTAGGGAGCAATCAGCCCCAGCATTTT.

V usage is TRBV7-7 and J usage is TRBJ2-7; 8 bases align to TRBD1. Germline CDR1 reads SSHAT; CDR2 reads FNYEAQ (reference sequence). The CDR3 loop spans 17 amino acids. CDR3 nucleotide sequence: TGTGCTAGCAGCTTTGACGTCCCGGGACAGGACTCCTACGAGCAGTACGTC. It is translated as CASSFDVPGQDSYEQYV.

The chain carries TRBV6-2 or TRBV6-3 and TRBJ1-5; D remains unclear. Germline V lookup: CDR1 MNHEY, CDR2 SVGEGT. The CDR3 runs to 12 residues. Between the trimmed V and J ends, which lost 5 bases and 5 bases, there was a span of 7 bases. The CDR3 spells CASSVDYQPQHF. Here the CDR3 DNA reads TGTGCCAGCAGTGTAGATTATCAGCCCCAGCATTTT.

CDR3 residues: CASSLLQGATDTQYF. CDR3 nucleotides: TGTGCCAGCAGTTTACTCCAGGGGGCAACAGATACGCAGTATTTT. This chain links TRBV27 with TRBJ2-3, with 8 bases fitting TRBD1. Germline trimming cut 2 bases from V and 3 bases from J; bases unmatched to any gene: 4. This CDR3 has 15 amino acids. Looked up from germline, CDR1 is MNHEY and CDR2 is SMNVEV (reference sequence).

The V call is TRBV2, the J call TRBJ1-1; 11 bases agree with TRBD1. Germline V gene lookup returns CDR1 SNHLY and CDR2 FYNNEI. This CDR3 has 13 amino acids. After removal of 8 bases from V and 5 bases from J, the junction contained 4 bases not matched to a gene. In nucleotides, the CDR3 is TGTGCCAGCGGGGGACAGGGGGGGACTGAAGCTTTCTTT. Protein sequence: CASGGQGGTEAFF.

The rearrangement links TRBV6-6 to TRBJ2-2, with 7 bases fitting TRBD2. The ends lost 2 bases at V and 1 base at J; junction bases unmatched: 1. Germline CDR1 is MNHNY and CDR2 is SVGAGI (reference sequence). The CDR3 is 15 residues long. The chain's CDR3 is CASSYGGVNTGELFF. CDR3 DNA: TGTGCCAGCAGTTACGGGGGGGTGAACACCGGGGAGCTGTTTTTT.

The chain employs TRBV6-2 or TRBV6-3 and TRBJ1-1; 9 bases line up with TRBD1. Germline CDR1 reads MNHEY; CDR2 reads SVGEGT. This CDR3 has 15 residues. V shed 3 bases, J shed 11 bases, and the junction held 13 bases outside the gene matches. DNA for the CDR3: TGTGCCAGCAGTTATGCCCGGTGGGACAGGGCCGTGGCTTTCTTT. Residues: CASSYARWDRAVAFF.

V is TRBV7-9 and J is TRBJ2-5, with 11 bases aligning to TRBD2. Germline values: CDR1 SEHNR, CDR2 FQNEAQ (reference sequence). The CDR3 extends over 17 amino acids. J gave up 2 bases and V 2 bases, and 7 bases lay outside the gene matches. The CDR3 here is CASSLSPSGGLQETQYF. In nucleotides, the CDR3 is TGTGCCAGCAGCTTATCGCCTAGCGGGGGGTTACAAGAGACCCAGTACTTC. Full variable domain (missing parts from reference TRBV7-9 and TRBJ2-5): DTGVSQNPRHKITKRGQNVTFRCDPISEHNRLYWYRQTLGQGPEFLTYFQNEAQLEKSRLLSDRFSAERPKGSFSTLEIQRTEQGDSAMYLCASSLSPSGGLQETQYFGPGTRLLVL.

The gene calls are TRBV2 and TRBJ1-1; perhaps TRBD1 as D (5 bases). In germline, CDR1 is SNHLY, CDR2 FYNNEI. The CDR3 runs 13 residues. With 6 bases removed from V and 0 bases from J, the gap between germline ends came to 8 bases. The CDR3 bases are TGTGCCAGCAGAGGGGATTTGAACACTGAAGCTTTCTTT. It is translated as CASRGDLNTEAFF.

The chain recombines TRBV30 with TRBJ1-1; D unresolved. V lost 0 bases and J 5 bases, leaving 10 bases between the germline ends. Germline-derived CDR1 and CDR2 are GTSNPN and SVGIG (reference sequence). CDR3 size: 13 residues. The CDR3 DNA is TGTGCCTGGAGTGTGGGAGGGAGAACTGAAGCTTTCTTT. It specifies CAWSVGGRTEAFF.

The chain joins TRBV27 to TRBJ1-5, with D unresolved. The germline V gene has CDR1 MNHEY and CDR2 SMNVEV (reference sequence). Trimming cost V 3 bases and J 6 bases, with 3 bases left between them. CDR3 size: 11 residues. The CDR3 region has the DNA TGTGCCAGCAGTTTGGCTCAGCCCCAGCATTTT. Protein product: CASSLAQPQHF.

J is TRBJ2-1 and V is TRBV19, with D perhaps TRBD2 (5 bases). CDR3 length equals 16 residues. V lost 7 bases to trimming and J lost 0 bases, with 16 bases between them. CDR1 LNHDA and CDR2 SQIVND come from the germline V gene (reference sequence). The CDR3 DNA reads as TGTGCCAGTACCATGGGCGGGCATATCTCCTACAATGAGCAGTTCTTC. Its protein is CASTMGGHISYNEQFF.

CDR3 residues: CASSLSQGSYNEQFF. In DNA form, the CDR3 reads TGTGCCAGCAGCTTGAGTCAGGGGTCCTACAATGAGCAGTTCTTC. The rearrangement uses TRBV5-5 and TRBJ2-1; TRBD1 is a possible D gene (6 bases). V shed 1 base and J shed 1 base, with 9 bases lying between them. The CDR3 contains 15 residues. CDR1 is SGHKS and CDR2 is YYEKEE in the germline V gene (reference sequence).

The chain recombines TRBV6-1 with TRBJ1-1; D is ambiguous. Trimming stripped 2 bases from V and 5 bases from J, with 9 bases between. The germline CDR1 and CDR2 sequences are MNHNS and SASEGT. CDR3 length equals 13 residues. Here the CDR3 reads CASSELRLTEAFF. The CDR3, as DNA: TGTGCCAGCAGTGAATTACGGTTAACTGAAGCTTTCTTT.

This chain uses TRBV6-2 or TRBV6-3 with TRBJ2-5; D is possibly TRBD2 (5 bases). CDR1 and CDR2 from the germline V gene are MNHEY and SVGEGT. Between the trimmed V and J ends, which lost 4 bases and 7 bases, there was a span of 7 bases. This CDR3 is 11 amino acids long. The CDR3 nucleotides are TGTGCCAGCAGTTGGGCGGGGACCCAGTACTTC. It translates to CASSWAGTQYF.

V and J are TRBV4-1 and TRBJ1-3; the D is unclear. Trimming cost V 4 bases and J 4 bases, with 14 bases left between them. Germline lookup yields CDR1 MGHRA and CDR2 YSYEKL. CDR3 length equals 15 residues. The CDR3 nucleotides read TGCGCCAGCAGCCCGTCTGGAGTTGCGGGAAACACCATATATTTT. It yields the protein CASSPSGVAGNTIYF.

The chain is built from TRBV21-1 and TRBJ2-7; the table's D call TRBD1 went unverified against the DNA. TRBV21-1 is a pseudogene. The CDR3 loop spans 18 amino acids. This chain's CDR3 is CASSATSVGDREGNEQYV. The CDR3 DNA follows: TGTGCCAGCAGCGCCACCTCTGTTGGGGACAGGGAAGGGAACGAGCAGTACGTC.

The table lists this clone with a few counts. This chain joins TRBV3-1 (or the pseudogene TRBV3-2) and TRBJ2-3, with D perhaps TRBD2 (6 bases). V lost 1 base to trimming and J lost 10 bases, with 15 bases between them. CDR1 is LGHDT, CDR2 YNNKEL, per germline (reference sequence). CDR3 length: 14 amino acids. CDR3 in DNA: TGTGCCAGCAGCCAAGGCATTAGCGGCACGGCGCAGTATTTT. This translates into CASSQGISGTAQYF.

This chain uses TRBV28 with TRBJ1-5; no definite D call. This CDR3 region has 19 residues. Trimming shortened V by 2 bases and J by 0 bases, and 20 bases separated the two germline ends. CDR1 and CDR2 (germline): MDHEN, SYDVKM. The DNA of the CDR3 is TGTGCCAGCAGTTTAGTGGCAGGCCGAGCCCTTTATAGCAATCAGCCCCAGCATTTT. Translation gives CASSLVAGRALYSNQPQHF.

This clone is judged medium-sized. The chain carries TRBV10-3 and TRBJ2-1; 8 bases match TRBD2. The ends lost 3 bases at V and 3 bases at J; junction bases unmatched: 4. This CDR3 has 15 residues. Per the germline V gene, CDR1 is ENHRY and CDR2 is SYGVKD. The CDR3 loop is CAISEGAGDYNEQFF. The CDR3 nucleotides are TGTGCCATCAGTGAAGGAGCGGGGGACTACAATGAGCAGTTCTTC.

The rearrangement joins TRBV19 to TRBJ2-1, with 7 bases aligning to TRBD1. Germline V lookup: CDR1 LNHDA, CDR2 SQIVND (reference sequence). The CDR3 runs to 13 residues. Trimming took 7 bases from V and 8 from J; bases not matched to a gene: 8. CDR3 nucleotides: TGTGCCAGTATGGTGACAGGGACGGATGAGCAGTTCTTC. This encodes CASMVTGTDEQFF.